This T cell receptor beta chain was recovered during a study of blood T cell repertoires in COVID-19. Study-level information: Acute and convalescent COVID-19 specimens originated in the United States, Italy and Spain.

The CDR3 runs 17 residues. Looked up from germline, CDR1 is WSHSY and CDR2 is SAAADI. Trimming shortened V by 5 bases and J by 1 base, and 20 bases separated the two germline ends. The authors' processing: Counts of nucleated cells, estimated from reference gene primer amplification, were obtained. Produced via immunoSEQ multiplex PCR; TCRdb's table is partial and in-frame only. The V and J calls and the clone size are those of that table, but D and trimming were determined from the DNA. The table includes around 160,000 clones, roughly four fifths detected once. Sequenced sample: peripheral blood. The V gene is TRBV10-2, the J gene TRBJ1-1; D is possibly TRBD1 (5 bases). The clonotype originates from a human donor with acute or convalescent COVID-19. The donor label of this sample is uncertain. CDR3 DNA sequence: TGCGCCAGCAGTCCCCCCGGGCGGGGGAAGGGGAACACTGAAGCTTTCTTT. This encodes CASSPPGRGKGNTEAFF.